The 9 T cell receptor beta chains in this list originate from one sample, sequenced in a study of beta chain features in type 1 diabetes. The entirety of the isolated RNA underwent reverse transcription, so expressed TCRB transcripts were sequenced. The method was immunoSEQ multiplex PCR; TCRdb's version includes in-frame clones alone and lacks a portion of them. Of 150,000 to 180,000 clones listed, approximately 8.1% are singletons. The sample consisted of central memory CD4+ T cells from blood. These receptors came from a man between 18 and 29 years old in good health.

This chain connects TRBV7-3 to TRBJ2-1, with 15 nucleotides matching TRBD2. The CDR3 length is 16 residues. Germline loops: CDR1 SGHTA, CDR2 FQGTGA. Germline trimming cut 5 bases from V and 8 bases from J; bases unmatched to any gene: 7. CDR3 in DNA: TGTGCCAGCAGCCTCGGGACTAGCGGGGGGTACTATGAGCAGTTCTTC. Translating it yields CASSLGTSGGYYEQFF.

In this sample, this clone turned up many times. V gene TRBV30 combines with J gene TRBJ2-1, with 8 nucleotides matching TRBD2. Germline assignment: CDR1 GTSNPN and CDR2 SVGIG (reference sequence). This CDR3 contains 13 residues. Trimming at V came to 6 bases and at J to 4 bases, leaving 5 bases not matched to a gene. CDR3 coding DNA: TGTGCCTGCACAACTAGCGGATACAATGAGCAGTTCTTC. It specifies CACTTSGYNEQFF.

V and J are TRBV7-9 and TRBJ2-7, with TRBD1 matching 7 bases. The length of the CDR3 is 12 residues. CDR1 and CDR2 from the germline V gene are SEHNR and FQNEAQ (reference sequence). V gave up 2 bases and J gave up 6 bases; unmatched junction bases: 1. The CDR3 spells CASSLNRGEQYF. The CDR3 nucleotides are TGTGCCAGCAGCTTAAACAGGGGCGAGCAGTACTTC.

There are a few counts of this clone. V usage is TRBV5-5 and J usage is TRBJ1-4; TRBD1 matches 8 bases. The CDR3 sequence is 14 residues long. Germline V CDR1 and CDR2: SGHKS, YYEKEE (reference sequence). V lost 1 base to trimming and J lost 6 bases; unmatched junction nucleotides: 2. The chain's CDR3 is CASSLIQGDEKLFF. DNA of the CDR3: TGTGCCAGCAGCTTGATACAGGGGGATGAAAAACTGTTTTTT.

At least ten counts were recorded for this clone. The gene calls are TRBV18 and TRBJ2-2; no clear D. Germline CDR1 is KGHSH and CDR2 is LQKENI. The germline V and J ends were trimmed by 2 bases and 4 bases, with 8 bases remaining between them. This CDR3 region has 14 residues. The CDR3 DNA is TGTGCCAGCTCACCATCACAGACCACCGGGGAGCTGTTTTTT. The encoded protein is CASSPSQTTGELFF.

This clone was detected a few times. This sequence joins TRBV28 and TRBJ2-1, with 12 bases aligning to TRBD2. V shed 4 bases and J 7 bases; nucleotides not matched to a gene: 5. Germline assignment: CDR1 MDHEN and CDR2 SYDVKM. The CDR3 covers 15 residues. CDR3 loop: CASSSRTSGTNEQFF. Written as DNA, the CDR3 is TGTGCCAGCAGTTCTAGGACTAGCGGGACGAATGAGCAGTTCTTC.

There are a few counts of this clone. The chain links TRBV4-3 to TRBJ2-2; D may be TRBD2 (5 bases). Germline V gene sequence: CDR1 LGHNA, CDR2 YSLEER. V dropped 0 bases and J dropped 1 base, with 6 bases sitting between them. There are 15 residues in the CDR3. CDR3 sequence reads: CASSQELVNTGELFF. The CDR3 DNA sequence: TGCGCCAGCAGCCAAGAACTAGTGAACACCGGGGAGCTGTTTTTT.

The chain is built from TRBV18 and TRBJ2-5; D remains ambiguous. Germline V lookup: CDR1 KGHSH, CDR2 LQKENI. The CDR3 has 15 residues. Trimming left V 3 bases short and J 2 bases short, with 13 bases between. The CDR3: CASSPFRRMQETQYF. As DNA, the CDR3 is TGTGCCAGCTCACCCTTCCGGCGGATGCAAGAGACCCAGTACTTC. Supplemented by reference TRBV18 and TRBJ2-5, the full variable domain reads NAGVMQNPRHLVRRRGQEARLRCSPMKGHSHVYWYRQLPEEGLKFMVYLQKENIIDESGMPKERFSAEFPKEGPSILRIQQVVRGDSAAYFCASSPFRRMQETQYFGPGTRLLVL.

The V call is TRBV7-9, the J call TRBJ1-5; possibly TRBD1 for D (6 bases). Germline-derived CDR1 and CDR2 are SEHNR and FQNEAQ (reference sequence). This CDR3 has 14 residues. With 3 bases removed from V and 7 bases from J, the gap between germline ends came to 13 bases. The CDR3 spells CASSFEDRNQPQHF. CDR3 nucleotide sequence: TGTGCCAGCAGCTTCGAGGACAGAAACCAGCCCCAGCATTTT. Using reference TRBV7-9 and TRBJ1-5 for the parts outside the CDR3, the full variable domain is DTGVSQNPRHKITKRGQNVTFRCDPISEHNRLYWYRQTLGQGPEFLTYFQNEAQLEKSRLLSDRFSAERPKGSFSTLEIQRTEQGDSAMYLCASSFEDRNQPQHFGDGTRLSIL.